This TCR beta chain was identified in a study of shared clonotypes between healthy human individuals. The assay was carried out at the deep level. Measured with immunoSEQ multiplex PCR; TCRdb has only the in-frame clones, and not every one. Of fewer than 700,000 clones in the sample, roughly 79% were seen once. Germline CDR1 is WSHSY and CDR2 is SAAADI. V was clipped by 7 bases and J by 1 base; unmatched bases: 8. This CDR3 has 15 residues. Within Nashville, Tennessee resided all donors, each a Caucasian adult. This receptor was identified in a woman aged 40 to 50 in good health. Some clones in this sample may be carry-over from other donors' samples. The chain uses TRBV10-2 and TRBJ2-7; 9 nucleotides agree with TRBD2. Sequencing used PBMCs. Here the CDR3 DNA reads TGCGCCAGCATTTCGCGGGAGGGCCTTTCCTACGAGCAGTACTTC. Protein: CASISREGLSYEQYF.